This T cell receptor (beta chain) is drawn from a study of blood T cell repertoires in COVID-19. Study summary: Donors in the United States, Italy and Spain gave samples during acute or convalescent COVID-19. Sources were T cells, B-cell-depleted T cells, or PBMCs; the material itself was cDNA or gDNA.

Original methodology: It was from reference gene primer amplification that nucleated cell counts were estimated. Assay: immunoSEQ multiplex PCR; the TCRdb copy retains only in-frame clones and omits some. V and J calls plus clone size are reproduced from that table; the DNA served to infer D and trimming. The data contain some 130,000 clones, about nine tenths of them singletons. The V gene end was trimmed by 8 bases and the J gene end by 9 bases; junction bases not matched to a gene: 8. Germline values: CDR1 SGHTA, CDR2 FQGNSA. CDR3 length: 14 amino acids. Cohort 3 donors were reported recovered after two negative PCRs, clearance, or symptom resolution.

Sequencing was done on a sample of PBMCs or T cells enriched from blood (not recorded which). This clonotype originated in a man between 45 and 60 years old who had recovered from COVID-19. The V call is TRBV7-2, the J call TRBJ1-6; TRBD1 matches 9 bases. As DNA, the CDR3 is TGTGCCAGCTCTTACCGGGACAGGGCTTCACCCCTCCACTTT. This gives the protein CASSYRDRASPLHF.